This T cell receptor beta chain stems from a study of CD8 T cells in Susac syndrome. Sequencing of TCR beta covered CD8+ and CD4+ T cells obtained from blood. The multiple sclerosis control group was made up of treatment-naive patients with stable or active relapsing-remitting disease. Isolation of CD8+ and CD4+ T cells was performed negatively, whereas enrichment of TEMRA cells was done by FACS. Germline CDR1 and CDR2: SEHNR and FQNEAQ (reference sequence). The length of the CDR3 is 16 residues. With 1 base removed from V and 6 bases from J, the gap between germline ends came to 17 bases. Reverse transcription of roughly 0.45 to 1 ug RNA was carried out with random hexamers. Each CDR3 protein is one row after TCRdb ran MiXCR on the immunoSEQ multiplex PCR reads. The sample yields about 130,000 distinct CDR3 sequences, 85% to 95% seen once.

V and J are TRBV7-9 and TRBJ2-3, with D hard to call. Sequenced material: CD8+ T cells from PBMCs. This clonotype was sampled from a human donor with multiple sclerosis. The CDR3 region is CASSLDRPPRPDTQYF. The CDR3 nucleotides read TGTGCCAGCAGCTTAGATCGGCCGCCCCGGCCCGATACGCAGTATTTT. Variable domain in full (rest from reference TRBV7-9 and TRBJ2-3): DTGVSQNPRHKITKRGQNVTFRCDPISEHNRLYWYRQTLGQGPEFLTYFQNEAQLEKSRLLSDRFSAERPKGSFSTLEIQRTEQGDSAMYLCASSLDRPPRPDTQYFGPGTRLTVL.